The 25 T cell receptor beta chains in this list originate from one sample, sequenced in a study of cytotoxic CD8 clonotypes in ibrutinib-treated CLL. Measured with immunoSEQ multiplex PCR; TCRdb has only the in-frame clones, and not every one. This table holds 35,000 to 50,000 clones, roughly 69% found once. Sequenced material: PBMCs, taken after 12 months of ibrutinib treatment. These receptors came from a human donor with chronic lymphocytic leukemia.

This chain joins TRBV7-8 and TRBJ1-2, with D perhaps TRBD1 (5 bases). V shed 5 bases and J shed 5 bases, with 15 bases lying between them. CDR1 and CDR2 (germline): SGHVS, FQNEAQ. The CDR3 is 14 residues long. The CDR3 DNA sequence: TGTGCCAGCAGCCCCGGGACGGCGACGTATGGCTACACCTTC. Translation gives CASSPGTATYGYTF.

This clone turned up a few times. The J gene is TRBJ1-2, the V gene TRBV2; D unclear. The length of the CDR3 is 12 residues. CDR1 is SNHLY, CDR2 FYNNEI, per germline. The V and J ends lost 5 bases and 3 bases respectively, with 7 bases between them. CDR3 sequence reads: CASSMTDYGYTF. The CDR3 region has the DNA TGTGCCAGCAGTATGACGGACTATGGCTACACCTTC.

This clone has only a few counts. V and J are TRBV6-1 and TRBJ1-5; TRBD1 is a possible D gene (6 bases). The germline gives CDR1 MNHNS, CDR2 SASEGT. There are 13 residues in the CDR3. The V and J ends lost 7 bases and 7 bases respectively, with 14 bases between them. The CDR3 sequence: CASTQRGGQPQHF. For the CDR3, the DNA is TGTGCCAGCACTCAACGGGGGGGCCAGCCCCAGCATTTT.

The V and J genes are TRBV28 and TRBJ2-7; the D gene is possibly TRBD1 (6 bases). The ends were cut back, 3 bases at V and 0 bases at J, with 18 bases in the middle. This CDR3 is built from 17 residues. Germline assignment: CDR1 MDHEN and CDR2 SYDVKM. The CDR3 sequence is CASSFSSVQGHSYEQYF. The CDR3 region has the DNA TGTGCCAGCAGTTTTTCTTCCGTGCAGGGACACTCCTACGAGCAGTACTTC.

CDR3 sequence (DNA): TGCGCCAGCAGCTCGGTCTCCATCCTCACCTACAATGAGCAGTTCTTC. Translation gives CASSSVSILTYNEQFF. The gene calls are TRBV5-1 and TRBJ2-1; the D is unclear. Trimming pared 3 bases from V and 2 bases from J, leaving 15 bases between. CDR1 SGHRS and CDR2 YFSETQ come from the germline V gene. CDR3 length: 16 amino acids. Drawing the rest from reference TRBV5-1 and TRBJ2-1, the complete variable domain is KAGVTQTPRYLIKTRGQQVTLSCSPISGHRSVSWYQQTPGQGLQFLFEYFSETQRNKGNFPGRFSGRQFSNSRSEMNVSTLELGDSALYLCASSSVSILTYNEQFFGPGTRLTVL.

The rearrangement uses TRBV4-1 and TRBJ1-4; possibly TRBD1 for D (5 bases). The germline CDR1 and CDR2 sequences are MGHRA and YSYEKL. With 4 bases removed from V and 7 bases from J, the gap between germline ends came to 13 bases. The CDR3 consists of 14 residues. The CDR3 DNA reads TGCGCCAGCAGCCCCCAGGCCGGGGGTGAAAAACTGTTTTTT. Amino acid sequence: CASSPQAGGEKLFF.

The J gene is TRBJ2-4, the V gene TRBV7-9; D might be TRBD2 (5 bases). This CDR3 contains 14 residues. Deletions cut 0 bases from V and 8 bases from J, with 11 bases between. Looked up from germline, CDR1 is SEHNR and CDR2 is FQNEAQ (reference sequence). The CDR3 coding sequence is TGTGCCAGCAGCTTAGCAGGGAGAGTTGACATTCAGTACTTC. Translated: CASSLAGRVDIQYF.

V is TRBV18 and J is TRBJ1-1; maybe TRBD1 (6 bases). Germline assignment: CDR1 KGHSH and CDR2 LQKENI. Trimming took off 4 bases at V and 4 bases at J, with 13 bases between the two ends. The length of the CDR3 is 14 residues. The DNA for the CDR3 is TGTGCCAGCTCACGAAATGCAGGGGTCACTGAAGCTTTCTTT. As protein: CASSRNAGVTEAFF.

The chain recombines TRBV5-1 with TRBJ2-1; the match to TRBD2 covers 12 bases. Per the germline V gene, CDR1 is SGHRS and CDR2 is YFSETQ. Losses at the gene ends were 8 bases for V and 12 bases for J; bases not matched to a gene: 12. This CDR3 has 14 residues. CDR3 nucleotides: TGCGCCAGTAAACCGGGACTAGCGGGTGAGACGCAGTTCTTC. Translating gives CASKPGLAGETQFF.

The CDR3 nucleotides are TGTGCCAGCAGTGAAGGATTGAAGCCCCAGCATTTT. Protein product: CASSEGLKPQHF. The chain has TRBV6-1 and TRBJ1-5; no reliable D call. This CDR3 has 12 residues. V was clipped by 1 base and J by 8 bases, with 6 bases between them. Germline CDR1 MNHNS, CDR2 SASEGT.

CDR3 protein: CASSPRMTGELFF. CDR3 nucleotides: TGTGCCAGCAGCCCCCGGATGACCGGGGAGCTGTTTTTT. This chain joins TRBV11-3 and TRBJ2-2; D gene unclear. Per germline, CDR1 SGHNT and CDR2 YENEEA. The V gene lost 5 bases and the J gene lost 5 bases, with 9 bases spanning the gap. This CDR3 region has 13 residues. The full variable domain, with the rest looked up from reference TRBV11-3 and TRBJ2-2, is EAGVVQSPRYKIIEKKQPVAFWCNPISGHNTLYWYLQNLGQGPELLIRYENEEAVDDSQLPKDRFSAERLKGVDSTLKIQPAELGDSAVYLCASSPRMTGELFFGEGSRLTVL.

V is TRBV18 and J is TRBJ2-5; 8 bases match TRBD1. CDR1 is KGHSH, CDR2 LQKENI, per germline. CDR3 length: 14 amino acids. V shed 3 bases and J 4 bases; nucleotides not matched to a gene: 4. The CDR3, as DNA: TGTGCCAGCTCACCGGCAGGGGGCCGAGAGACCCAGTACTTC. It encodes CASSPAGGRETQYF.

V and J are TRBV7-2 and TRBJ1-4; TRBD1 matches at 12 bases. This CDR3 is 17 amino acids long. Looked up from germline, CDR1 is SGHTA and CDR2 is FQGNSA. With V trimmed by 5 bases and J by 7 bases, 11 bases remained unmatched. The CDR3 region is CASSRRDRGRRGEKLFF. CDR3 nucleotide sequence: TGTGCCAGCAGCCGCCGGGACAGGGGGCGAAGAGGTGAAAAACTGTTTTTT.

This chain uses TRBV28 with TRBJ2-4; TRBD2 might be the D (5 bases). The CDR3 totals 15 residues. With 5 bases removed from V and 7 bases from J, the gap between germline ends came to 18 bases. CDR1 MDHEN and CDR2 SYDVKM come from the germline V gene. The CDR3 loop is CASSRQAGRGNIQYF. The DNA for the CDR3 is TGTGCCAGCAGTCGGCAGGCGGGTAGAGGGAACATTCAGTACTTC.

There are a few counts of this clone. The CDR3 bases are TGTGCCAGCAGTATAGGGTCCAGCGGGCCATACGAGCAGTACTTC. Protein product: CASSIGSSGPYEQYF. This chain links TRBV7-9 with TRBJ2-7; maybe TRBD2 (6 bases). CDR1 and CDR2 from the germline V gene are SEHNR and FQNEAQ (reference sequence). CDR3 length: 15 amino acids. The V gene lost 6 bases and the J gene lost 4 bases, with 19 bases spanning the gap. The full variable domain, in which reference TRBV7-9 and TRBJ2-7 provide the parts outside the CDR3, is DTGVSQNPRHKITKRGQNVTFRCDPISEHNRLYWYRQTLGQGPEFLTYFQNEAQLEKSRLLSDRFSAERPKGSFSTLEIQRTEQGDSAMYLCASSIGSSGPYEQYFGPGTRLTVT.

CDR3 in amino acids: CASSFGRHSNQPQHF. CDR3 nucleotides: TGTGCCAGCAGCTTCGGGCGGCATAGCAATCAGCCCCAGCATTTT. This chain joins TRBV5-6 and TRBJ1-5; D gene unclear. Between the trimmed V and J ends, which lost 2 bases and 0 bases, there was a span of 9 bases. Looked up from germline, CDR1 is SGHDT and CDR2 is YYEEEE. This CDR3 is 15 amino acids long.

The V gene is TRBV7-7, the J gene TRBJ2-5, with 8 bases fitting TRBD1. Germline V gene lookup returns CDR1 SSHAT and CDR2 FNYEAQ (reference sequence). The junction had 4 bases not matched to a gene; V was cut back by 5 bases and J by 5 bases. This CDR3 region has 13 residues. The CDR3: CASSRTGKETQYF. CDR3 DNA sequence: TGTGCCAGCAGCCGGACAGGGAAGGAGACCCAGTACTTC.

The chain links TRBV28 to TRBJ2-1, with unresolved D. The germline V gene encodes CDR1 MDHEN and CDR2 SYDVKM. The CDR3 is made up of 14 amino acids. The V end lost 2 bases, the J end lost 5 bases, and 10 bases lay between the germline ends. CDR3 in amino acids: CASSLGGSNNEQFF. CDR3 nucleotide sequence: TGTGCCAGCAGTTTAGGCGGATCCAACAATGAGCAGTTCTTC.

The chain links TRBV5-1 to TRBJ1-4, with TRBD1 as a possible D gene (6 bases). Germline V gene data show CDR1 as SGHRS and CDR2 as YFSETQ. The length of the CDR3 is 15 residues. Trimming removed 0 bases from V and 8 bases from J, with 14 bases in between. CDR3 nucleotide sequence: TGCGCCAGCAGCTTGGATCCGACAGGAGGAGAAAAACTGTTTTTT. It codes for CASSLDPTGGEKLFF.

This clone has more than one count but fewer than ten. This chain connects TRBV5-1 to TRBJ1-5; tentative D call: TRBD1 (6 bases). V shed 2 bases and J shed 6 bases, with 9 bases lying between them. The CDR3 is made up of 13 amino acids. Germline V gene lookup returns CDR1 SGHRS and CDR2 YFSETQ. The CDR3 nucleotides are TGCGCCAGCAGCTTATCAGGGGTTCAGCCCCAGCATTTT. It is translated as CASSLSGVQPQHF. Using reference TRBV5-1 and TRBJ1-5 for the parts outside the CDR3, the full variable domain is KAGVTQTPRYLIKTRGQQVTLSCSPISGHRSVSWYQQTPGQGLQFLFEYFSETQRNKGNFPGRFSGRQFSNSRSEMNVSTLELGDSALYLCASSLSGVQPQHFGDGTRLSIL.

The CDR3 sequence: CASSSGTALRRNQPQHF. CDR3 DNA: TGTGCCAGCAGCTCTGGGACAGCGTTAAGGCGCAATCAGCCCCAGCATTTT. J is TRBJ1-5 and V is TRBV7-8; 7 nucleotides match TRBD1. CDR1 SGHVS and CDR2 FQNEAQ come from the germline V gene. J was trimmed by 2 bases and V by 4 bases; bases with no gene match: 11. The CDR3 contains 17 residues.

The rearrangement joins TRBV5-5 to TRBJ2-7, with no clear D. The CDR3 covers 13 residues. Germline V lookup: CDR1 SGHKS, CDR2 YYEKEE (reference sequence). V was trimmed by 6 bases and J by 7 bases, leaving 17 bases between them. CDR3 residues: CASILNLLTEQYF. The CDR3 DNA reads TGTGCCAGCATCCTGAACCTATTGACAGAGCAGTACTTC. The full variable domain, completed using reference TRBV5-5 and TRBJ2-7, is DAGVTQSPTHLIKTRGQQVTLRCSPISGHKSVSWYQQVLGQGPQFIFQYYEKEERGRGNFPDRFSARQFPNYSSELNVNALLLGDSALYLCASILNLLTEQYFGPGTRLTVT.

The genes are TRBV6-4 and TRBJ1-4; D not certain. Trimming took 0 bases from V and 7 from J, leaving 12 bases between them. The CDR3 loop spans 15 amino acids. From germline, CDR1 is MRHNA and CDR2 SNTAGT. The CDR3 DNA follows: TGTGCCAGCAGTGACTCCACCACCTGGGGTGAAAAACTGTTTTTT. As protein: CASSDSTTWGEKLFF.

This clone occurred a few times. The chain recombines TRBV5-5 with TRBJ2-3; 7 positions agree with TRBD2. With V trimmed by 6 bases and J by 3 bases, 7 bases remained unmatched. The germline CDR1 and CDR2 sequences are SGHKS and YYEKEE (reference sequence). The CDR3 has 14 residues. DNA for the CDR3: TGTGCCAGCATCAATGAGGGAGGGACAGATACGCAGTATTTT. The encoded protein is CASINEGGTDTQYF.

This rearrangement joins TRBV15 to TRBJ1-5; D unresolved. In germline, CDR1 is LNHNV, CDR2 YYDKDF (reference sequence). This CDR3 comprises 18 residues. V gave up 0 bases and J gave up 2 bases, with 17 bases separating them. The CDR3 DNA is TGTGCCACCAGCAGAGATCGTTACAGCAGGCAGGGCAATCAGCCCCAGCATTTT. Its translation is CATSRDRYSRQGNQPQHF.